These T cell receptor beta chains were read from a single sample in a study of T-cell reconstitution after alpha-beta-depleted transplantation in children. One entry per CDR3 protein results from TCRdb running MiXCR on the PCR reads. Among 580,000 or so distinct CDR3 sequences listed, 20% to 25% were seen once. The sequences come from PBMCs, mostly from graft donor cells, collected 360 days after TCRalphabeta/CD19-depleted stem cell transplant. The receptors stem from a boy in the first two years of life who had a stem cell transplant for acute myeloid leukemia, so the T cells may come from the graft donor. CDR3s include the opening cysteine and the closing phenylalanine or tryptophan. The order of the fields is V gene, clone size, D gene, J gene, CDR3 DNA, CDR3 protein. D genes are given only for firm matches. Only part of the rows carry a size: once, few, many, or a class if the clone is expanded.

v_gene: TRBV28; abundance: .; d_gene: .; j_gene: TRBJ1-2; CDR3nt: TGTGCCAGCAGTTGGAAAAGGGGGGTACACTTC; CDR3aa: CASSWKRGVHF
v_gene: TRBV4-3; abundance: .; d_gene: TRBD1; j_gene: TRBJ1-4; CDR3nt: TGCGCCAGCAGCCAAGGAGTAGGCAGGGGGAAACTGTTTTTT; CDR3aa: CASSQGVGRGKLFF
v_gene: TRBV6-5; abundance: few; d_gene: TRBD2; j_gene: TRBJ2-2; CDR3nt: TGTGCCAGCAGTTACGCGCCTAGCGGGGGGAACACCGGGGAGCTGTTTTTT; CDR3aa: CASSYAPSGGNTGELFF
v_gene: TRBV6-1; abundance: .; d_gene: .; j_gene: TRBJ1-5; CDR3nt: TGTGCCAGCATCAACCGGGGGGCTGGTAGCAATCAGCCCCAGCATTTT; CDR3aa: CASINRGAGSNQPQHF
v_gene: TRBV7-8; abundance: once; d_gene: .; j_gene: TRBJ2-1; CDR3nt: TGTGCCAGCAGCTTAGGTACAGGGCTGGCTTTGAATGAGCAGTTCTTC; CDR3aa: CASSLGTGLALNEQFF
v_gene: TRBV7-2; abundance: .; d_gene: .; j_gene: TRBJ2-5; CDR3nt: TGTGCCAGCAGCCCAACAGCAAGAGAGACCCAGTACTTC; CDR3aa: CASSPTARETQYF
v_gene: TRBV7-9; abundance: .; d_gene: .; j_gene: TRBJ2-5; CDR3nt: TGTGCCAGCATGGACTATAAAGAGACCCAGTACTTC; CDR3aa: CASMDYKETQYF
v_gene: TRBV6-1; abundance: .; d_gene: .; j_gene: TRBJ1-1; CDR3nt: TGTGCCAGCAGATCCTACGATTTGAACACTGAAGCTTTCTTT; CDR3aa: CASRSYDLNTEAFF
v_gene: TRBV21-1; abundance: few; d_gene: .; j_gene: TRBJ1-2; CDR3nt: TGTGCCAGCGGTCAGCGTTATGGCTACACCTTC; CDR3aa: CASGQRYGYTF
v_gene: TRBV20-1; abundance: many; d_gene: .; j_gene: TRBJ2-3; CDR3nt: TGCAGTGCTGATTCCCTGACAGACCCTAGCACAGATACGCAGTATTTT; CDR3aa: CSADSLTDPSTDTQYF
v_gene: TRBV6-1; abundance: many; d_gene: TRBD1; j_gene: TRBJ2-5; CDR3nt: TGTGCCAGCAGTCTCTCCAAGTCGACAGGGCGCGAGACCCAGTACTTC; CDR3aa: CASSLSKSTGRETQYF
v_gene: TRBV4-3; abundance: .; d_gene: .; j_gene: TRBJ2-2; CDR3nt: TGCGCCAGCAGCCTGGAGGGGGTTAACGGGGAGCTGTTTTTT; CDR3aa: CASSLEGVNGELFF
v_gene: TRBV20-1; abundance: .; d_gene: .; j_gene: TRBJ1-1; CDR3nt: TGCAGTGCTAGATTGGGACACAAGAACACTGAAGCTTTCTTT; CDR3aa: CSARLGHKNTEAFF